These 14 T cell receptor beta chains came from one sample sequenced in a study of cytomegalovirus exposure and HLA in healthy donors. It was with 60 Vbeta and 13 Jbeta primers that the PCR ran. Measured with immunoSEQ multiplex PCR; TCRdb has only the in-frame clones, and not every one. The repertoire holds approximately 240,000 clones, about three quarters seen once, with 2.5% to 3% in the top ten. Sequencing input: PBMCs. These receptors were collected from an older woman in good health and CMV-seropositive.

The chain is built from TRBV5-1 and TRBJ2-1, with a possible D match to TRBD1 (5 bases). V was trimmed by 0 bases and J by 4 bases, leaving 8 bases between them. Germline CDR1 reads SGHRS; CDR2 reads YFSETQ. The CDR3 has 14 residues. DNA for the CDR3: TGCGCCAGCAGCTTGGGGGGCGTATACAATGAGCAGTTCTTC. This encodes CASSLGGVYNEQFF.

The CDR3 loop is CASSEGTITGEAFF. CDR3 nucleotide sequence: TGCGCCAGCAGTGAGGGGACTATCACCGGTGAAGCTTTCTTT. The chain carries TRBV10-1 and TRBJ1-1, with D possibly TRBD1 on 5 matching bases. This CDR3 is built from 14 residues. Trimming removed 2 bases at V and 7 bases at J, with 14 bases between. Germline V gene lookup returns CDR1 WNHNN and CDR2 SYGVQD (reference sequence).

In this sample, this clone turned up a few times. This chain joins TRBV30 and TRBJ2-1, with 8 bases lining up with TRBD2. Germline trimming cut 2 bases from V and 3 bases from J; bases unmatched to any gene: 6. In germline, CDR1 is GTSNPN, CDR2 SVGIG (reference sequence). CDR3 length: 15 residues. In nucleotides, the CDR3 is TGTGCCTGGAGTCGGATGGCGGGAGGCTACAATGAGCAGTTCTTC. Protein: CAWSRMAGGYNEQFF.

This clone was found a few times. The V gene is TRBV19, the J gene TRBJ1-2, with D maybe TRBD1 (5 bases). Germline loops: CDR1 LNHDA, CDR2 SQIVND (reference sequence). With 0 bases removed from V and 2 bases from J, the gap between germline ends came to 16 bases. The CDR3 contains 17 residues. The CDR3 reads CASSIDPKADRNYGYTF. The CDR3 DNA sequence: TGTGCCAGTAGTATAGATCCCAAAGCCGACAGAAACTATGGCTACACCTTC.

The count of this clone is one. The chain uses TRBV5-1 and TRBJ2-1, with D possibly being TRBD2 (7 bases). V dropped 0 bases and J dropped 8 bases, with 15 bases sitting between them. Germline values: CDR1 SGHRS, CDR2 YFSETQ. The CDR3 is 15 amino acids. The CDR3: CASSLANWGGHEQFF. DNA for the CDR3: TGCGCCAGCAGCTTGGCCAATTGGGGGGGGCATGAGCAGTTCTTC.

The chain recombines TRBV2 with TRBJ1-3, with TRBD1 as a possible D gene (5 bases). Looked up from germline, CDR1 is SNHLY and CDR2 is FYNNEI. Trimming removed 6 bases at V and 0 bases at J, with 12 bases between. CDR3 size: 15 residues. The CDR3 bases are TGTGCCAGCAGGGTGGACATAAGCTCTGGAAACACCATATATTTT. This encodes CASRVDISSGNTIYF.

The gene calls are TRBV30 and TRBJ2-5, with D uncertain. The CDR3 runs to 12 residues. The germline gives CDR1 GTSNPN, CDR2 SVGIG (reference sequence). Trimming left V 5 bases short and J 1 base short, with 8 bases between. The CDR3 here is CAWERTQETQYF. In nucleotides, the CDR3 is TGTGCCTGGGAGCGAACCCAAGAGACCCAGTACTTC. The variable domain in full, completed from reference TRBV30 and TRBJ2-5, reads SQTIHQWPATLVQPVGSPLSLECTVEGTSNPNLYWYRQAAGRGLQLLFYSVGIGQISSEVPQNLSASRPQDRQFILSSKKLLLSDSGFYLCAWERTQETQYFGPGTRLLVL.

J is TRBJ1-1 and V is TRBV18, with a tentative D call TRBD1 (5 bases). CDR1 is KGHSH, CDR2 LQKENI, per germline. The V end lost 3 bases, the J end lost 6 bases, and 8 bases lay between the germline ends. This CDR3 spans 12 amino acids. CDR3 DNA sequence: TGTGCCAGCTCACCCGGCAGGGCTGAAGCTTTCTTT. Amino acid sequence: CASSPGRAEAFF.

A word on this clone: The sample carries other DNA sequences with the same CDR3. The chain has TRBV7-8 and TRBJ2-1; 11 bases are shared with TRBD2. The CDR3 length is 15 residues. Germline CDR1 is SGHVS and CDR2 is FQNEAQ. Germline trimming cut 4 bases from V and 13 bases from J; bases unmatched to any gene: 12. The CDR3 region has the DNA TGTGCCAGCAGCTCTAGCGGGGGGCCGATTCAGGTCCAGTTCTTC. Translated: CASSSSGGPIQVQFF. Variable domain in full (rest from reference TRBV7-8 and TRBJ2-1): GAGVSQSPRYKVAKRGQDVALRCDPISGHVSLFWYQQALGQGPEFLTYFQNEAQLDKSGLPSDRFFAERPEGSVSTLKIQRTQQEDSAVYLCASSSSGGPIQVQFFGPGTRLTVL.

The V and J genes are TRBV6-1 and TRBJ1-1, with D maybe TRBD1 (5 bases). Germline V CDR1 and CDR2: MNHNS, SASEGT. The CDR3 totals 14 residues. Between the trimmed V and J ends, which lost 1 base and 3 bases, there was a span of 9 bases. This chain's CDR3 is CASSEGGEYTEAFF. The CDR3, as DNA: TGTGCCAGCAGTGAAGGGGGCGAGTACACTGAAGCTTTCTTT.

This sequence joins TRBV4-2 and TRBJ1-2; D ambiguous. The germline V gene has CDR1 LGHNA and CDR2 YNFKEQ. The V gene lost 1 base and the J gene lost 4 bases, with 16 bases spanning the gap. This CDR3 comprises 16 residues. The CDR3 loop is CASSQGGQQNLYGYTF. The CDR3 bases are TGTGCCAGCAGCCAAGGTGGGCAGCAAAACCTCTATGGCTACACCTTC.

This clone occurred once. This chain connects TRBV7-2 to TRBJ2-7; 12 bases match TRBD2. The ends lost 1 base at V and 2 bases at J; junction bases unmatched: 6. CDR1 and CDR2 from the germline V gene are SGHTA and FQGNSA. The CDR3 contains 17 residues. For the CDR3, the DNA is TGTGCCAGCAGCTTAGGGGGAGGACTAGCGGGAACCTACGAGCAGTACTTC. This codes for CASSLGGGLAGTYEQYF.

The CDR3 DNA is TGTGCCAGCAGCTCCAATAGCGGGGGGACCTACGAGCAGTACTTC. Residues: CASSSNSGGTYEQYF. The chain carries TRBV7-2 and TRBJ2-7; 10 bases align to TRBD2. V gave up 4 bases and J gave up 2 bases; unmatched junction bases: 5. CDR3 length: 15 residues. Germline V lookup: CDR1 SGHTA, CDR2 FQGNSA.

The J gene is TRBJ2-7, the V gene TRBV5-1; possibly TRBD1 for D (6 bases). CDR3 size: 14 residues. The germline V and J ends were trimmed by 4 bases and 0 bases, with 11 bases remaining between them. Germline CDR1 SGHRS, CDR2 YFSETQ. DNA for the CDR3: TGCGCCAGCAGCCCCCAGGGGCCCTCCTACGAGCAGTACTTC. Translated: CASSPQGPSYEQYF. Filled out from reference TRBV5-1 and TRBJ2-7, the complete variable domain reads KAGVTQTPRYLIKTRGQQVTLSCSPISGHRSVSWYQQTPGQGLQFLFEYFSETQRNKGNFPGRFSGRQFSNSRSEMNVSTLELGDSALYLCASSPQGPSYEQYFGPGTRLTVT.